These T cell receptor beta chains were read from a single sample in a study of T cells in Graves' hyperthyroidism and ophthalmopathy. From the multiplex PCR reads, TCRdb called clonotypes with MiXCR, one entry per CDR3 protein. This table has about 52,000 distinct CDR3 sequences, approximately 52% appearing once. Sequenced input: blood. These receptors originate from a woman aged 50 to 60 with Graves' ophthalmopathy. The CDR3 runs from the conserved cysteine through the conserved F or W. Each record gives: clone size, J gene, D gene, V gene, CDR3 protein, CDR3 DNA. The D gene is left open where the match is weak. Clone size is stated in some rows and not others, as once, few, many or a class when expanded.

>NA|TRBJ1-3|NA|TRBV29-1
CSVEVTGNTIYF
TGCAGCGTTGAAGTTACAGGAAACACCATATATTTT
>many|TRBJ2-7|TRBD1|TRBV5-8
CASSPGTGDYEQYF
TGTGCCAGCAGCCCCGGGACAGGGGACTACGAGCAGTACTTC
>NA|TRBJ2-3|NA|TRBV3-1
CASAMGGLTETQYF
TGTGCCAGCGCTATGGGGGGGCTCACAGAGACGCAGTATTTT
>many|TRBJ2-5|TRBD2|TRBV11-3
CASSSGTSGSLGETQYF
TGTGCCAGCAGCTCCGGGACTAGCGGGAGTCTGGGGGAGACCCAGTACTTC
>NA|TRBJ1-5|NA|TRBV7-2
CASSRGGGLRSNQPQHF
TGTGCCAGCAGCAGGGGGGGGGGCCTTCGCAGCAATCAGCCCCAGCATTTT
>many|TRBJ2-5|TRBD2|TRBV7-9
CASSLASGGKGETQYF
TGTGCCAGCAGCTTAGCTAGCGGGGGAAAGGGAGAGACCCAGTACTTC
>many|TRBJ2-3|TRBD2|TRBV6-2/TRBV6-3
CASKLAGAGDTQYF
TGTGCCAGCAAACTAGCGGGAGCAGGAGATACGCAGTATTTT
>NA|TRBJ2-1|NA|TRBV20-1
CSAAQGSSYNEQFF
TGCAGTGCCGCACAGGGAAGCTCCTACAATGAGCAGTTCTTC
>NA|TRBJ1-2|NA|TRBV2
CASSLYSYTF
TGTGCCAGCAGCCTGTACAGCTACACCTTC
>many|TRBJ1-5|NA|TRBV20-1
CSASSRYSNQPQHF
TGCAGTGCTAGTTCCCGGTATAGCAATCAGCCCCAGCATTTT
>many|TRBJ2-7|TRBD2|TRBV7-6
CASSPQREMIYGVPYEQYF
TGTGCCAGCAGCCCACAGCGGGAAATGATCTATGGGGTCCCCTACGAGCAGTACTTC
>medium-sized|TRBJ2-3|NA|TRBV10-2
CASSQPSSRADTQYF
TGCGCCAGCAGCCAACCTAGCTCTAGGGCAGATACGCAGTATTTT
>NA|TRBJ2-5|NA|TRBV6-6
CASGYAKGQETQHF
TGTGCCAGCGGTTACGCGAAGGGCCAAGAGACCCAGCACTTC
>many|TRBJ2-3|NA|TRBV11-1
CASSLGRGSTDTQYF
TGTGCCAGCAGCTTAGGCAGGGGAAGTACAGATACGCAGTATTTT
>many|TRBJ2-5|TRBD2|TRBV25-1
CASSPAGGFQETQYF
TGTGCCAGCAGTCCAGCGGGGGGCTTCCAAGAGACCCAGTACTTC
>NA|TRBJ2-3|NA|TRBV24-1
CATSEGIGVGTDTQYF
TGTGCCACCAGCGAGGGTATAGGGGTAGGCACAGATACGCAGTATTTT
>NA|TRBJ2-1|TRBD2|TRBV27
CASSLSSTSGRAWHEQFF
TGTGCCAGCAGTTTATCGAGTACTAGCGGGAGGGCCTGGCATGAGCAGTTCTTC
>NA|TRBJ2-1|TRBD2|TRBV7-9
CAGRGTSGQREQFF
TGTGCCGGTCGAGGGACTAGCGGCCAGAGAGAGCAGTTCTTC
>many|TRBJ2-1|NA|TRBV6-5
CASSDQNYNEQFF
TGTGCCAGCAGTGATCAGAATTACAATGAGCAGTTCTTC
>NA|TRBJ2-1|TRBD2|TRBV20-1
CSARRGREQFF
TGCAGTGCTAGACGCGGGAGGGAGCAGTTCTTC
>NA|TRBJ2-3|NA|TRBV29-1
CSVGRDTQYF
TGCAGCGTAGGGCGAGATACGCAGTATTTT
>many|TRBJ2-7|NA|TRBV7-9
CASSLDREAREQYF
TGTGCCAGCAGCTTAGACAGGGAGGCGCGCGAGCAGTACTTC
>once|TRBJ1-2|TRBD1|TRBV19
CASSIPGQGYGYTF
TGTGCCAGTAGTATTCCGGGACAGGGCTATGGCTACACCTTC
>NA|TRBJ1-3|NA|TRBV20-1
CSAQLGNSGNTVYF
TGCAGTGCGCAACTAGGCAACTCTGGAAACACCGTATATTTT
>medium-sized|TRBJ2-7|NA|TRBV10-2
CASSPALSYEQYF
TGCGCCAGTTCCCCAGCGTTATCCTACGAGCAGTACTTC
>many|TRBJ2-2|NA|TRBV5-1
CASSLTPDGNTGELFF
TGCGCCAGCAGCTTGACCCCGGACGGGAACACCGGGGAGCTGTTTTTT
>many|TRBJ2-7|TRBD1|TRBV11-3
CASSSRGQGVEQYF
TGTGCCAGCAGCTCGCGGGGACAGGGGGTCGAGCAGTACTTC
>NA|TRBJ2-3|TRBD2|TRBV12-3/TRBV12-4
CAGSDLAGVSNEQYF
TGTGCCGGCAGTGACCTAGCGGGAGTATCCAATGAGCAGTATTTT
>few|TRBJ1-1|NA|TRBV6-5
CASSYGAGPTTEAFF
TGTGCCAGCAGTTACGGGGCAGGCCCCACCACTGAAGCTTTCTTT
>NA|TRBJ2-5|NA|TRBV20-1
CSARAGGGRETQYF
TGCAGTGCTAGGGCAGGGGGAGGAAGAGAGACCCAGTACTTC
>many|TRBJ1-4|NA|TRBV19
CASSIMKTTNEKLFF
TGTGCCAGTAGTATAATGAAGACAACTAATGAAAAACTGTTTTTT